This is a list of T cell receptor beta chains from one sample in a study of blood T cells in healthy people across ages. TCRdb processed the 5' RACE reads anew with MiXCR; each CDR3 protein has one entry. Among approximately 690,000 distinct CDR3 sequences listed, roughly 43% were seen once. The sample consisted of blood. These receptors all stem from a man aged 80 or over in good health. CDR3s include the opening cysteine and the closing phenylalanine or tryptophan. A D gene is named only where the DNA matches it firmly. Rows give clone size only sometimes, using once, few, many, or a class for an expanded clone.

size: .
V: TRBV5-8
D: .
J: TRBJ1-5
CDR3: CASSPKAQPYSNQPQHF
DNA: TGTGCCAGCAGTCCAAAGGCACAGCCTTATAGCAATCAGCCCCAGCATTTT

size: .
V: TRBV14
D: TRBD1
J: TRBJ2-2
CDR3: CASSQGGQGGTGELFF
DNA: TGTGCCAGCAGCCAAGGTGGACAGGGCGGCACCGGGGAGCTGTTTTTT

size: .
V: TRBV4-2
D: TRBD2
J: TRBJ2-1
CDR3: CASSLRNSGGTGGREQFF
DNA: TGTGCCAGCAGCCTCCGGAATAGCGGGGGGACCGGGGGTAGGGAGCAGTTCTTC

size: .
V: TRBV18
D: .
J: TRBJ1-2
CDR3: CASSPTSGGSGYTF
DNA: TGTGCCAGCTCACCAACCTCCGGGGGGTCCGGCTACACCTTC

size: .
V: TRBV6-2/TRBV6-3
D: TRBD1
J: TRBJ2-7
CDR3: CASSYLRDRDVEQYF
DNA: TGTGCCAGCAGTTACCTCCGGGACAGGGATGTCGAGCAGTACTTC

size: many
V: TRBV7-9
D: TRBD2
J: TRBJ2-7
CDR3: CASSLDLAGVVYEQYF
DNA: TGTGCCAGCAGCTTAGATCTAGCGGGAGTGGTCTACGAGCAGTACTTC

size: .
V: TRBV7-9
D: .
J: TRBJ2-7
CDR3: CASSVPGLRNEQYF
DNA: TGTGCCAGCAGCGTACCGGGACTTCGGAACGAGCAGTACTTC

size: .
V: TRBV20-1
D: .
J: TRBJ2-5
CDR3: CSARDQDGGRSYNEQYF
DNA: TGCAGTGCTAGAGATCAGGATGGCGGCCGCTCCTACAATGAGCAGTACTTC

size: .
V: TRBV4-1
D: TRBD1
J: TRBJ1-2
CDR3: CASSPPGTGSPTF
DNA: TGCGCCAGCAGCCCGCCCGGGACAGGGTCGCCCACCTTC

size: .
V: TRBV9
D: TRBD2
J: TRBJ2-1
CDR3: CASSVGGRGGYNEQFF
DNA: TGTGCCAGCAGCGTAGGAGGGCGGGGGGGCTACAATGAGCAGTTCTTC

size: few
V: TRBV6-2/TRBV6-3
D: TRBD2
J: TRBJ2-7
CDR3: CASSTSTMTSGRVFYEQYF
DNA: TGTGCCAGCAGTACATCGACCATGACTAGCGGGAGGGTCTTCTACGAGCAGTACTTC

size: .
V: TRBV6-6
D: TRBD1
J: TRBJ2-4
CDR3: CASSRNTGQGSKNIQYF
DNA: TGTGCCAGCAGTAGAAACACGGGACAGGGGTCCAAAAACATTCAGTACTTC

size: .
V: TRBV28
D: .
J: TRBJ2-3
CDR3: CAADRPITDTQYF
DNA: TGTGCGGCGGACCGACCAATTACAGATACGCAGTATTTT

size: few
V: TRBV6-5
D: .
J: TRBJ2-3
CDR3: CASRLSSADTQYF
DNA: TGTGCCAGCCGCCTCAGTAGCGCAGATACGCAGTATTTT

size: .
V: TRBV5-1
D: TRBD1
J: TRBJ1-1
CDR3: CASSPLTGRGAEAFF
DNA: TGCGCCAGCAGCCCCCTGACAGGGCGAGGGGCTGAAGCTTTCTTT

size: once
V: TRBV7-2
D: .
J: TRBJ1-2
CDR3: CASSPHTTGTLSNYGYTF
DNA: TGTGCCAGCAGCCCACATACGACCGGGACCCTAAGTAACTATGGCTACACCTTC

size: .
V: TRBV5-1
D: .
J: TRBJ2-5
CDR3: CASKHAQGLGGGKETQYF
DNA: TGCGCCAGCAAGCACGCACAGGGATTAGGCGGCGGAAAAGAGACCCAGTACTTC

size: few
V: TRBV20-1
D: TRBD1
J: TRBJ1-1
CDR3: CSASTAQGATEAFF
DNA: TGCAGTGCGTCGACGGCGCAGGGGGCCACTGAAGCTTTCTTT

size: .
V: TRBV4-1
D: TRBD1
J: TRBJ1-2
CDR3: CASSQDDRGPNYGYTF
DNA: TGCGCCAGCAGCCAAGACGACAGGGGGCCTAACTATGGCTACACCTTC

size: many
V: TRBV7-2
D: .
J: TRBJ2-1
CDR3: CASSLTGTVSYNEQFF
DNA: TGTGCCAGCAGCTTAACCGGGACGGTCTCCTACAATGAGCAGTTCTTC

size: .
V: TRBV15
D: .
J: TRBJ2-5
CDR3: CATSRDLGNAETQYF
DNA: TGTGCCACCAGCAGAGATCTCGGGAATGCAGAGACCCAGTACTTC

size: few
V: TRBV6-6
D: .
J: TRBJ2-1
CDR3: CASKLGVRPEQFF
DNA: TGTGCCAGCAAATTAGGTGTAAGACCTGAGCAGTTCTTC

size: .
V: TRBV7-8
D: .
J: TRBJ2-7
CDR3: CASSWNRAYEQYF
DNA: TGTGCCAGCAGCTGGAACCGAGCCTACGAGCAGTACTTC

size: .
V: TRBV3-1
D: .
J: TRBJ2-1
CDR3: CASSQGAATNEQFF
DNA: TGTGCCAGCAGCCAAGGAGCAGCCACCAATGAGCAGTTCTTC

size: .
V: TRBV11-3
D: TRBD1
J: TRBJ2-5
CDR3: CASSTRTGDTQETQYF
DNA: TGTGCCAGCAGCACGAGGACAGGGGATACCCAAGAGACCCAGTACTTC

size: few
V: TRBV20-1
D: .
J: TRBJ1-1
CDR3: CRVRPEGEMNTEAFF
DNA: TGCAGGGTTAGGCCTGAAGGCGAAATGAACACTGAAGCTTTCTTT

size: .
V: TRBV7-2
D: TRBD2
J: TRBJ2-1
CDR3: CASSLAPAGGPGDEQFF
DNA: TGTGCCAGCAGCTTAGCACCAGCGGGGGGGCCAGGCGATGAGCAGTTCTTC

size: once
V: TRBV20-1
D: .
J: TRBJ2-7
CDR3: CSTGLPNIDEQYF
DNA: TGCAGTACCGGACTCCCAAACATCGACGAGCAGTACTTC

size: .
V: TRBV9
D: .
J: TRBJ2-1
CDR3: CASSVDLGGIQFF
DNA: TGTGCCAGCAGCGTAGATCTGGGCGGAATCCAGTTCTTC

size: many
V: TRBV12-3/TRBV12-4
D: .
J: TRBJ2-7
CDR3: CASIHYPGPLDEQYF
DNA: TGTGCCAGCATCCACTATCCGGGCCCACTGGACGAGCAGTACTTC

size: .
V: TRBV7-2
D: TRBD2
J: TRBJ2-3
CDR3: CASSLSGGALPDTQYF
DNA: TGTGCCAGCAGCTTAAGCGGGGGGGCCCTGCCAGATACGCAGTATTTT

size: many
V: TRBV5-1
D: TRBD1
J: TRBJ2-1
CDR3: CASSPRQGAGNEQFF
DNA: TGCGCCAGCAGTCCAAGACAGGGGGCTGGCAATGAGCAGTTCTTC

size: .
V: TRBV29-1
D: TRBD1
J: TRBJ1-2
CDR3: CSVEGGQAGYGYTF
DNA: TGCAGCGTTGAGGGGGGACAGGCGGGCTATGGCTACACCTTC

size: .
V: TRBV15
D: TRBD1
J: TRBJ1-1
CDR3: CATSRDRDRVLAFF
DNA: TGTGCCACCAGCAGAGATAGGGACAGGGTTCTTGCTTTCTTT

size: .
V: TRBV7-3
D: TRBD1
J: TRBJ2-6
CDR3: CASSHQGATGANVLTF
DNA: TGTGCCAGCAGCCATCAGGGGGCTACTGGGGCCAACGTCCTGACTTTC

size: .
V: TRBV29-1
D: .
J: TRBJ2-4
CDR3: CSVITLKNIQYF
DNA: TGCAGCGTTATCACACTAAAAAACATTCAGTACTTC

size: few
V: TRBV7-2
D: .
J: TRBJ2-7
CDR3: CASSLEVGTSYEQYF
DNA: TGTGCCAGCAGCTTAGAGGTAGGGACCTCCTACGAGCAGTACTTC

size: .
V: TRBV15
D: .
J: TRBJ2-7
CDR3: CATSREAGVDEQYF
DNA: TGTGCCACCAGCAGAGAAGCAGGGGTCGATGAGCAGTACTTC

size: .
V: TRBV12-3/TRBV12-4
D: .
J: TRBJ2-7
CDR3: CASSLALRGEQYF
DNA: TGTGCCAGCAGTTTAGCGCTCCGGGGCGAGCAGTACTTC

size: .
V: TRBV15
D: .
J: TRBJ1-2
CDR3: CATSRVLQTGYTF
DNA: TGTGCCACCAGCAGAGTATTGCAAACTGGCTACACCTTC

size: .
V: TRBV5-6
D: .
J: TRBJ2-7
CDR3: CASSLKTRRGVYYEQYF
DNA: TGTGCCAGCAGCTTGAAGACTAGACGCGGCGTATACTACGAGCAGTACTTC

size: .
V: TRBV7-8
D: .
J: TRBJ1-2
CDR3: CASSLKGGAGYTF
DNA: TGTGCCAGCAGCCTAAAGGGAGGGGCTGGCTACACCTTC

size: .
V: TRBV5-1
D: TRBD2
J: TRBJ2-5
CDR3: CASSKGLAGGWEETQYF
DNA: TGCGCCAGCAGCAAGGGACTAGCGGGAGGTTGGGAAGAGACCCAGTACTTC